These 10 T cell receptor beta chains were sequenced from one sample in a study of beta chain features in type 1 diabetes. The entirety of the isolated RNA underwent reverse transcription, so expressed TCRB transcripts were sequenced. Assay: immunoSEQ multiplex PCR; the TCRdb copy retains only in-frame clones and omits some. This repertoire shows under 300,000 clones, 25% to 30% found once; its top ten account for roughly 4%. The specimen was central memory CD4+ T cells from blood. All receptors come from a man under 40 in good health.

This clone has a count of ten or more. This chain links TRBV28 with TRBJ2-4; 7 bases are shared with TRBD2. CDR3 size: 13 residues. V was pared by 6 bases and J by 6 bases, with 5 bases of the junction left unmatched. CDR1 is MDHEN and CDR2 is SYDVKM in the germline V gene. The CDR3 nucleotides read TGTGCCAGCAGCAGGGAGGGTGGAAACATTCAGTACTTC. Protein sequence: CASSREGGNIQYF.

This chain links TRBV30 with TRBJ2-2, with a possible D match to TRBD2 (6 bases). Germline V CDR1 and CDR2: GTSNPN, SVGIG (reference sequence). V lost 1 base and J lost 2, with 8 bases in between. The CDR3 contains 14 residues. The CDR3 bases are TGTGCCTGGAGTGGGAGGGGAAACACCGGGGAGCTGTTTTTT. This encodes CAWSGRGNTGELFF.

As for this clone: The sample holds other DNA sequences that translate to the same CDR3. The chain recombines TRBV29-1 with TRBJ1-1; 8 positions match TRBD1. CDR1 is SQVTM, CDR2 ANQGSEA, per germline. This CDR3 has 13 residues. The J segment lost 1 base and the V segment lost 4 bases, leaving 2 bases of the junction unmatched. The CDR3 region is CSVGGQGNTEAFF. As DNA, the CDR3 is TGCAGCGTTGGTGGACAGGGGAACACTGAAGCTTTCTTT.

Only a few counts were recorded for this clone. This may be a read error: a much more frequent sequence differs by one nucleotide. This sequence joins TRBV9 and TRBJ2-1, with unresolved D. CDR1 and CDR2 (germline): SGDLS, YYNGEE. The CDR3 is made up of 11 amino acids. The V end was cut by 5 bases, the J end by 5 bases, with 5 bases between. CDR3 protein: CASSYHNEQFF. CDR3 sequence (DNA): TGTGCCAGCAGTTACCACAATGAGCAGTTCTTC.

The gene calls are TRBV9 and TRBJ2-3; 8 bases are a match to TRBD1. V gave up 4 bases and J gave up 4 bases; unmatched junction bases: 17. The CDR3 spans 18 residues. Looked up from germline, CDR1 is SGDLS and CDR2 is YYNGEE. In DNA form, the CDR3 reads TGTGCCAGCAGCCGGGATATTCAGGGGGCGCGGTTGGCAGATACGCAGTATTTT. Translated, it gives CASSRDIQGARLADTQYF.

CDR3 residues: CASSLWTGLAGGVDEQFF. CDR3 DNA: TGTGCCAGCAGTCTATGGACGGGACTAGCGGGAGGGGTGGATGAGCAGTTCTTC. V and J are TRBV27 and TRBJ2-1; 16 bases map to TRBD2. Germline CDR1 and CDR2: MNHEY and SMNVEV (reference sequence). The CDR3 extends over 18 amino acids. V was pared by 5 bases and J by 8 bases, with 12 bases of the junction left unmatched.

At least ten counts were recorded for this clone. The V and J genes are TRBV2 and TRBJ2-3, with D unclear. Germline V gives CDR1 SNHLY, CDR2 FYNNEI. V was shortened by 5 bases and J by 0 bases, with 12 bases between the two germline ends. The CDR3 contains 15 residues. CDR3 region: CASSSTQASTDTQYF. The CDR3 DNA reads as TGTGCCAGCAGTTCGACGCAGGCTAGCACAGATACGCAGTATTTT.

The chain employs TRBV7-8 and TRBJ2-2; TRBD1 is a possible D gene (6 bases). Germline-derived CDR1 and CDR2 are SGHVS and FQNEAQ. Trimming took 6 bases from V and 1 from J, leaving 9 bases between them. CDR3 length: 14 residues. DNA of the CDR3: TGTGCCAGCAGAATGACAGGGAACACCGGGGAGCTGTTTTTT. This translates into CASRMTGNTGELFF.

The genes are TRBV7-2 and TRBJ2-3; D not certain. The CDR3 extends over 15 amino acids. Trimming stripped 0 bases from V and 2 bases from J, with 9 bases between. The V gene's germline CDR1 is SGHTA and CDR2 FQGNSA. CDR3 in amino acids: CASSLATGVTDTQYF. The CDR3, as DNA: TGTGCCAGCAGCTTAGCAACTGGAGTCACAGATACGCAGTATTTT.

This clone has just a few counts. This chain uses TRBV5-5 with TRBJ2-3; the D is unclear. The CDR3 has 12 amino acids. The V end was cut by 5 bases, the J end by 6 bases, with 10 bases between. CDR1 and CDR2 from the germline V gene are SGHKS and YYEKEE (reference sequence). DNA for the CDR3: TGTGCCAGCAGTTATCTGGGGGATACGCAGTATTTT. Translated, it gives CASSYLGDTQYF.